Following are 24 T cell receptor beta chains from one sample sequenced in a study of T cells after yellow fever vaccination. Each CDR3 protein gets one entry after TCRdb re-called the 5' RACE reads with MiXCR. The repertoire holds 300,000 to 400,000 distinct CDR3 sequences, approximately 8% seen once, with 15% to 20% in the top ten. This specimen was PBMCs, taken roughly 47 days after the first yellow fever vaccination. These receptors all stem from a man aged 18 to 35 who received the YFV17D yellow fever vaccine.

This clonotype was counted a few times. The V gene is TRBV7-9, the J gene TRBJ1-1; D is unresolved. The length of the CDR3 is 14 residues. The germline V gene has CDR1 SEHNR and CDR2 FQNEAQ (reference sequence). Trimming stripped 1 base from V and 1 base from J, with 7 bases between. The CDR3 reads CASSLVRSNTEAFF. The DNA of the CDR3 is TGTGCCAGCAGCTTAGTGCGGTCGAACACTGAAGCTTTCTTT.

This clonotype was seen more than once but under ten times. The CDR3 loop reads CASTFLPGRADNEQFF. CDR3 in DNA: TGTGCCAGTACTTTCCTCCCAGGGAGGGCGGACAATGAGCAGTTCTTC. This chain uses TRBV19 with TRBJ2-1, with TRBD2 matching 7 bases. V lost 7 bases and J lost 5; bases outside the gene matches: 14. Germline CDR1 is LNHDA and CDR2 is SQIVND (reference sequence). The CDR3 covers 16 residues.

This clonotype was observed a few times. The chain links TRBV14 to TRBJ1-2; D remains ambiguous. CDR1 is SGHDN, CDR2 FVKESK, per germline. V lost 0 bases and J lost 3, with 2 bases in between. The CDR3 consists of 12 residues. The CDR3 sequence is CASSQEHYGYTF. The CDR3 DNA reads as TGTGCCAGCAGCCAAGAACACTATGGCTACACCTTC.

This clonotype was seen ten or more times. The chain couples TRBV6-4 to TRBJ2-3; maybe TRBD2 (6 bases). V lost 6 bases and J lost 6, with 13 bases in between. The V gene's germline CDR1 is MRHNA and CDR2 SNTAGT. The CDR3 is 13 residues long. DNA of the CDR3: TGTGCCAGCAGCTGGAGCCGGGGGGATACGCAGTATTTT. Amino acids: CASSWSRGDTQYF.

This clonotype has only a few counts. This rearrangement joins TRBV6-1 to TRBJ2-3; D might be TRBD1 or TRBD2, each matching 6 bases. V was clipped by 5 bases and J by 0 bases, with 15 bases between them. Germline V lookup: CDR1 MNHNS, CDR2 SASEGT. The CDR3 contains 16 residues. The CDR3 nucleotides read TGTGCCAGCAGTCCTCGGGGGCGGTCTAGCACAGATACGCAGTATTTT. This codes for CASSPRGRSSTDTQYF.

In its sample, this clonotype was seen many times. The rearrangement uses TRBV9 and TRBJ1-2; D not certain. The CDR3 runs 15 residues. The V gene's germline CDR1 is SGDLS and CDR2 YYNGEE. Trimming shortened V by 2 bases and J by 4 bases, and 15 bases separated the two germline ends. CDR3 bases: TGTGCCAGCAGCGTGGCCACCCCCGGGCCCTATGGCTACACCTTC. Translated: CASSVATPGPYGYTF.

Only a few counts were recorded for this clonotype. This chain links TRBV7-9 with TRBJ2-7, with TRBD1 identical over 7 bases. The CDR3 totals 15 residues. The V gene end was trimmed by 1 base and the J gene end by 5 bases; junction bases not matched to a gene: 8. Germline lookup yields CDR1 SEHNR and CDR2 FQNEAQ (reference sequence). CDR3: CASSLERQGDNEQYV. The CDR3 region has the DNA TGTGCCAGCAGCTTAGAGAGACAGGGTGATAACGAGCAGTACGTC.

This clonotype was seen a handful of times. This chain links TRBV27 with TRBJ2-1, with D perhaps assigned TRBD1 or TRBD2 (6 bases each). CDR1 is MNHEY and CDR2 is SMNVEV in the germline V gene (reference sequence). Trimming shortened V by 2 bases and J by 2 bases, and 7 bases separated the two germline ends. This CDR3 comprises 14 residues. CDR3 DNA sequence: TGTGCCAGCAGTTTAAGGGGGGCCTACAATGAGCAGTTCTTC. Protein sequence: CASSLRGAYNEQFF.

The chain combines TRBV4-1 with TRBJ2-7; 8 positions agree with TRBD1. The ends lost 1 base at V and 0 bases at J; junction bases unmatched: 2. Germline V lookup: CDR1 MGHRA, CDR2 YSYEKL. The CDR3 is made up of 15 amino acids. The CDR3 sequence: CASSQGGQASYEQYF. Written as DNA, the CDR3 is TGCGCCAGCAGCCAAGGGGGACAGGCCTCCTACGAGCAGTACTTC.

This clonotype was counted at least ten times. This rearrangement joins TRBV7-9 to TRBJ2-1; 10 bases align to TRBD1. The germline V gene encodes CDR1 SEHNR and CDR2 FQNEAQ (reference sequence). The CDR3 length is 15 residues. The J segment lost 5 bases and the V segment lost 6 bases, leaving 7 bases of the junction unmatched. The CDR3 here is CASSWTGGTNNEQFF. In DNA, the CDR3 is TGTGCCAGCAGTTGGACAGGGGGTACCAACAATGAGCAGTTCTTC.

This clonotype came up a few times. V and J are TRBV7-9 and TRBJ2-7; the D gene is possibly TRBD2 (5 bases). Germline lookup yields CDR1 SEHNR and CDR2 FQNEAQ (reference sequence). This CDR3 has 15 residues. The V end was cut by 5 bases, the J end by 7 bases, with 21 bases between. The CDR3 region is CASSLGGSGALEQYF. CDR3 nucleotides: TGTGCCAGCAGCCTAGGAGGATCGGGCGCCCTGGAGCAGTACTTC.

This clonotype was recorded a few times. The chain couples TRBV29-1 to TRBJ2-1; 7 positions match TRBD1. Germline-derived CDR1 and CDR2 are SQVTM and ANQGSEA. The CDR3 contains 16 residues. Trimming cost V 3 bases and J 6 bases; bases outside gene matches: 14. The CDR3 region has the DNA TGCAGCGTTGATGGGACAGACCTTTTTCCCGGCAATGAGCAGTTCTTC. As protein: CSVDGTDLFPGNEQFF.

Concerning this clonotype: This may arise from a read error, as a much more abundant clone is one base away. V usage is TRBV12-3 or TRBV12-4 and J usage is TRBJ2-7, with D possibly matching TRBD2 (6 bases). V dropped 5 bases and J dropped 1 base, with 18 bases sitting between them. CDR3 length: 16 residues. The CDR3 DNA reads TGTGCCAGCAGTACCCTGACTAGAGTTCGGTCCTACGAGCAGTACTTC. Its translation is CASSTLTRVRSYEQYF.

This clonotype occurred once. This chain connects TRBV19 to TRBJ2-2; D possibly uses TRBD1 or TRBD2 (6 bases each). Trimming left V 4 bases short and J 5 bases short, with 23 bases between. The germline V gene has CDR1 LNHDA and CDR2 SQIVND (reference sequence). The CDR3 has 18 amino acids. The CDR3 DNA follows: TGTGCCAGTAGTAGGGGGGCGTTTCGAGAGAGTGGGACCGGGGAGCTGTTTTTT. The encoded protein is CASSRGAFRESGTGELFF.

This clonotype was seen more than once but under ten times. The chain carries TRBV7-6 and TRBJ2-2; either TRBD1 or TRBD2 may fit D (5 bases each). The CDR3 has 16 residues. Germline V lookup: CDR1 SGHVS, CDR2 FNYEAQ. V lost 2 bases to trimming and J lost 6 bases, with 16 bases between them. This chain's CDR3 is CASSLSGTPTPGELFF. The CDR3 DNA reads TGTGCCAGCAGCTTATCGGGGACCCCCACCCCCGGGGAGCTGTTTTTT. Full variable domain (outside the CDR3, taken from reference TRBV7-6 and TRBJ2-2): GAGVSQSPRYKVTKRGQDVALRCDPISGHVSLYWYRQALGQGPEFLTYFNYEAQQDKSGLPNDRFSAERPEGSISTLTIQRTEQRDSAMYRCASSLSGTPTPGELFFGEGSRLTVL.

This clonotype was seen only a few times. This rearrangement joins TRBV5-1 to TRBJ2-5; 7 nucleotides match TRBD2. This CDR3 has 14 amino acids. Germline V gene sequence: CDR1 SGHRS, CDR2 YFSETQ. Trimming took 5 bases from V and 3 from J; bases not matched to a gene: 7. CDR3 DNA: TGCGCCAGCAGTCGAGGGACTATGGAAGAGACCCAGTACTTC. As protein: CASSRGTMEETQYF.

This clonotype was seen a few times. The chain joins TRBV12-3 or TRBV12-4 to TRBJ2-3; TRBD2 aligns across 13 bases. V lost 6 bases and J lost 0; bases outside the gene matches: 6. This CDR3 is 17 amino acids long. The CDR3 region has the DNA TGTGCCAGCAGCCGACTGACTAGCGGGGGGAGCACAGATACGCAGTATTTT. It is translated as CASSRLTSGGSTDTQYF.

There are a few counts of this clonotype. The J gene is TRBJ1-1, the V gene TRBV7-2; maybe TRBD1 (6 bases). The V end lost 4 bases, the J end lost 7 bases, and 13 bases lay between the germline ends. Germline-derived CDR1 and CDR2 are SGHTA and FQGNSA. This CDR3 comprises 13 residues. The DNA for the CDR3 is TGTGCCAGCAGCTCGTACAGGGTTGTTGAAGCTTTCTTT. Translating gives CASSSYRVVEAFF. The entire variable domain, with the rest obtained from reference TRBV7-2 and TRBJ1-1, is as follows: GAGVSQSPSNKVTEKGKDVELRCDPISGHTALYWYRQSLGQGLEFLIYFQGNSAPDKSGLPSDRFSAERTGGSVSTLTIQRTQQEDSAVYLCASSSYRVVEAFFGQGTRLTVV.

As DNA, the CDR3 is TGCAGCGTCACCCTCCCCTACGAGCAGTACTTC. This encodes CSVTLPYEQYF. The V call is TRBV29-1, the J call TRBJ2-7; no clear D. The CDR3 spans 11 residues. Germline V gene sequence: CDR1 SQVTM, CDR2 ANQGSEA. Deletions cut 6 bases from V and 2 bases from J, with 8 bases between.

The chain has TRBV7-2 and TRBJ2-2, with D possibly TRBD1 on 6 matching bases. Germline CDR1 is SGHTA and CDR2 is FQGNSA. The CDR3 totals 15 residues. V shed 5 bases and J shed 6 bases, with 16 bases lying between them. CDR3 protein: CASSHQGKKAGELFF. The CDR3 DNA sequence: TGTGCCAGCAGCCATCAGGGGAAGAAGGCCGGGGAGCTGTTTTTT.

Ten or more counts support this clonotype. This chain uses TRBV6-1 with TRBJ2-3; perhaps TRBD2 as D (7 bases). V was clipped by 6 bases and J by 6 bases, with 19 bases between them. CDR1 is MNHNS and CDR2 is SASEGT in the germline V gene. CDR3 length equals 15 residues. CDR3 loop: CASSPRGGLTDTQYF. The CDR3 DNA reads as TGTGCCAGCAGCCCTAGGGGGGGGCTGACTGATACGCAGTATTTT.

This clonotype was counted between two and nine times. The chain has TRBV12-3 or TRBV12-4 and TRBJ1-3, with D unresolved. Trimming cost V 3 bases and J 0 bases, with 15 bases left between them. This CDR3 region has 17 residues. CDR3 DNA sequence: TGTGCCAGCAGTTTCCAGCGGTACGGTGACTCTGGAAACACCATATATTTT. Its protein is CASSFQRYGDSGNTIYF.

This clonotype came up many times. V gene TRBV7-2 combines with J gene TRBJ2-7; a possible D gene is TRBD1 (6 bases). CDR1 is SGHTA, CDR2 FQGNSA, per germline. This CDR3 has 13 residues. The V and J ends lost 5 bases and 5 bases respectively, with 13 bases between them. Written as DNA, the CDR3 is TGTGCCAGCAGCCCGGACAGTTTGGACGAGCAGTACTTC. This codes for CASSPDSLDEQYF.

This clonotype has a count of ten or more. The CDR3: CASSLSNEQFF. The DNA of the CDR3 is TGCGCCAGCAGCTTGTCCAATGAGCAGTTCTTC. The genes are TRBV5-1 and TRBJ2-1; D ambiguous. The V gene lost 1 base and the J gene lost 6 bases, with 2 bases spanning the gap. Germline V gene lookup returns CDR1 SGHRS and CDR2 YFSETQ. The CDR3 runs to 11 residues.